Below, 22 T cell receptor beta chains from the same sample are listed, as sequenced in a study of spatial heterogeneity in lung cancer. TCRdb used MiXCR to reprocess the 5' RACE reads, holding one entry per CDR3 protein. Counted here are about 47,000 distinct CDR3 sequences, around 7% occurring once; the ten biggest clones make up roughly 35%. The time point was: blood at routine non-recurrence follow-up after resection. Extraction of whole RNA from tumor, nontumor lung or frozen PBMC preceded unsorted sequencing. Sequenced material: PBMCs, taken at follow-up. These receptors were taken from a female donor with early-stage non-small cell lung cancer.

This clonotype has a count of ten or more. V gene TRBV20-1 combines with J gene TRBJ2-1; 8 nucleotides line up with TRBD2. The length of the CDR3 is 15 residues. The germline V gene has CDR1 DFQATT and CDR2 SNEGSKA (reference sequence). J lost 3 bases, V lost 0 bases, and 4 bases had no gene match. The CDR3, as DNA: TGCAGTGCTAGAGAAGGTCTAGCGGGCTACAATGAGCAGTTCTTC. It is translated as CSAREGLAGYNEQFF.

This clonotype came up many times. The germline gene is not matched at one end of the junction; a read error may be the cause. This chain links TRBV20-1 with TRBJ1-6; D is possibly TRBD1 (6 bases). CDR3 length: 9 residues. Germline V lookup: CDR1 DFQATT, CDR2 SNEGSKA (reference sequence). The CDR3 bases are TGCAGTGCTAGGCAGGGGCCTGTCTTT. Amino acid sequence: CSARQGPVF.

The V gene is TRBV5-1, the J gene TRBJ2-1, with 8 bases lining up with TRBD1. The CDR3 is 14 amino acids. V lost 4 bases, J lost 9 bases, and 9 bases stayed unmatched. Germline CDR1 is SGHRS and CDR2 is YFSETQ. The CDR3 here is CASSPGTGRTEQFF. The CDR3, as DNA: TGCGCCAGCAGCCCCGGGACAGGTAGAACTGAGCAGTTCTTC.

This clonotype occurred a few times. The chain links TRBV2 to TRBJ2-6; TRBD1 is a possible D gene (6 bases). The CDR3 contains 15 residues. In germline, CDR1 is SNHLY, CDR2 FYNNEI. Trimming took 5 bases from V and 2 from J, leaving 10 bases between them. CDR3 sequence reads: CASSNQGPGANVLTF. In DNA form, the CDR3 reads TGTGCCAGCAGTAACCAGGGGCCTGGGGCCAACGTCCTGACTTTC.

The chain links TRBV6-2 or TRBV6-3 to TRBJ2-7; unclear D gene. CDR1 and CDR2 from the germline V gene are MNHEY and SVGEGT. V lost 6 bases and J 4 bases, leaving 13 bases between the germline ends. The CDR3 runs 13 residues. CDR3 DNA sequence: TGTGCCAGCAGCGCGCTTGTCTTTTACGAGCAGTACTTC. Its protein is CASSALVFYEQYF.

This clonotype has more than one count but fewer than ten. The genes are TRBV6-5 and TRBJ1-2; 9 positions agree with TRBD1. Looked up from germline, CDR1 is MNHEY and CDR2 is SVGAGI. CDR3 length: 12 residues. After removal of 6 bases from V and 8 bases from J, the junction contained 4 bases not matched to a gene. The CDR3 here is CASSWTGEGYTF. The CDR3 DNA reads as TGTGCCAGCAGCTGGACAGGGGAAGGCTACACCTTC.

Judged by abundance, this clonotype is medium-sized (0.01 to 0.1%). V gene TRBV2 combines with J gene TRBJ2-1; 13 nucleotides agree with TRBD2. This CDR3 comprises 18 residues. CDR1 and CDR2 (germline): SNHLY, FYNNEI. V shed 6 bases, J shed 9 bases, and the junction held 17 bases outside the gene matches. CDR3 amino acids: CASSAVVLLAGGQPEQFF. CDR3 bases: TGTGCCAGCAGCGCCGTGGTTCTACTAGCGGGGGGGCAGCCTGAGCAGTTCTTC. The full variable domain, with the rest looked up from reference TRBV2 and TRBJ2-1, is EPEVTQTPSHQVTQMGQEVILRCVPISNHLYFYWYRQILGQKVEFLVSFYNNEISEKSEIFDDQFSVERPDGSNFTLKIRSTKLEDSAMYFCASSAVVLLAGGQPEQFFGPGTRLTVL.

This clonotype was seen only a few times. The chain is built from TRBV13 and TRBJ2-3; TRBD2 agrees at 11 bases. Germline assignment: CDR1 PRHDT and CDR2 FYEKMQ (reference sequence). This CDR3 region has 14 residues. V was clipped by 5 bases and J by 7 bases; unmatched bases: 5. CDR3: CASSQRLAGNTQYF. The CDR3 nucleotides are TGTGCCAGCAGCCAAAGACTAGCGGGGAATACGCAGTATTTT.

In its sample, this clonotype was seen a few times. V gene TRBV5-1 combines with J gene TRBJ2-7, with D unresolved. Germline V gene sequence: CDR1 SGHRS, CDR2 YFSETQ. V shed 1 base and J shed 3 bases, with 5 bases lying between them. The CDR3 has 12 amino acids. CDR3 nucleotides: TGCGCCAGCAGCTTGTCGAGCTACGAGCAGTACTTC. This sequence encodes CASSLSSYEQYF.

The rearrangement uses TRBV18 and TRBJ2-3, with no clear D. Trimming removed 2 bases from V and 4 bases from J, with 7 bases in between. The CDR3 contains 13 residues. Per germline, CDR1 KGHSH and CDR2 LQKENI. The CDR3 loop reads CASSPKWADTQYF. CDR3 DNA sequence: TGTGCCAGCTCACCAAAGTGGGCAGATACGCAGTATTTT. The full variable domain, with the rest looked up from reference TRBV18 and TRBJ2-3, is NAGVMQNPRHLVRRRGQEARLRCSPMKGHSHVYWYRQLPEEGLKFMVYLQKENIIDESGMPKERFSAEFPKEGPSILRIQQVVRGDSAAYFCASSPKWADTQYFGPGTRLTVL.

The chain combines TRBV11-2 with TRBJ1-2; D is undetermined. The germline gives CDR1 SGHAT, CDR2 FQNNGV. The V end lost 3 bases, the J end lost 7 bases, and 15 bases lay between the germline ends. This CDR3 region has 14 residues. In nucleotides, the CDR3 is TGTGCCAGCAGCTTCAAACAGTCTCAGGTTGGCTACACCTTC. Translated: CASSFKQSQVGYTF. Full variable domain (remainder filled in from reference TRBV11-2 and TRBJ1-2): EAGVAQSPRYKIIEKRQSVAFWCNPISGHATLYWYQQILGQGPKLLIQFQNNGVVDDSQLPKDRFSAERLKGVDSTLKIQPAKLEDSAVYLCASSFKQSQVGYTFGSGTRLTVV.

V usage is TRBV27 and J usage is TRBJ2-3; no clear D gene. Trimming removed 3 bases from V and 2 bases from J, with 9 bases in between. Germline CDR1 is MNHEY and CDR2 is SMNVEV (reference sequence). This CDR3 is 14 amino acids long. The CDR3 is CASSLLSYTDTQYF. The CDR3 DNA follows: TGTGCCAGCAGTTTGTTAAGCTACACAGATACGCAGTATTTT.

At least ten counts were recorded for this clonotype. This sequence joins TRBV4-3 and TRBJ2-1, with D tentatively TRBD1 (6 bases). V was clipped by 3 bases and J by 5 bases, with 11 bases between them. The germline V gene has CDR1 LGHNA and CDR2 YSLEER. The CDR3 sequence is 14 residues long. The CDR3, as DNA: TGCGCCAGCAGCCATCCGGGACAAAACAATGAGCAGTTCTTC. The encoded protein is CASSHPGQNNEQFF.

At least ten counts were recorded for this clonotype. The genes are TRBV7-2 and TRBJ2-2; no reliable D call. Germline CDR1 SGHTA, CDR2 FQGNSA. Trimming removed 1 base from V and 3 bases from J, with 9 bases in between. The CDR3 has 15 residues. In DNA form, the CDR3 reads TGTGCCAGCAGCTTAGTGTACTGGGACACCGGGGAGCTGTTTTTT. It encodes CASSLVYWDTGELFF.

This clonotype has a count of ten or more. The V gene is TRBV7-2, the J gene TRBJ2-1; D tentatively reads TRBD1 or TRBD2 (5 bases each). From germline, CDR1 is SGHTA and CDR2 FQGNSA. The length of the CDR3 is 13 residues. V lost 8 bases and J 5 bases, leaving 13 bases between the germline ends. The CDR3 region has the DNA TGTGCCAGCGTCCGGGACGGCAACAATGAGCAGTTCTTC. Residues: CASVRDGNNEQFF.

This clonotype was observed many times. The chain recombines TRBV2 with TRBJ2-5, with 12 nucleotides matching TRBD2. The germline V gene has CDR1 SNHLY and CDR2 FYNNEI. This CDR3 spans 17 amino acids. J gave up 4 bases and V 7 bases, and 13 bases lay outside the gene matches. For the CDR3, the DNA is TGTGCCAGCATTCCGACTAGCGGGGGCCTGAGAAGAGAGACCCAGTACTTC. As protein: CASIPTSGGLRRETQYF.

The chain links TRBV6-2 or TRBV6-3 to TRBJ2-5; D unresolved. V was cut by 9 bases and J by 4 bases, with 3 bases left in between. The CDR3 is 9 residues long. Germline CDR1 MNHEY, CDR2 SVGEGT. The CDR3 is CARGETQYF. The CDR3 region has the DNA TGTGCCAGAGGAGAGACCCAGTACTTC.

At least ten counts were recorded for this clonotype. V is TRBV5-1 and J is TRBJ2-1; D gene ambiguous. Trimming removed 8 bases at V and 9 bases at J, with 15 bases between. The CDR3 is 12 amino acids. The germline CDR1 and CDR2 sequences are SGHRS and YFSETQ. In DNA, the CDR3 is TGCGCCAGTAATGTAGGCCATGGTGAGCAGTTCTTC. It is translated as CASNVGHGEQFF.

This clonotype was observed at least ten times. The CDR3 region is CASSLNRQSYGYTF. The CDR3 region has the DNA TGCGCCAGCAGCTTAAACCGGCAAAGCTATGGCTACACCTTC. The chain joins TRBV5-1 to TRBJ1-2; D not certain. This CDR3 has 14 residues. Trimming stripped 2 bases from V and 4 bases from J, with 12 bases between. Per germline, CDR1 SGHRS and CDR2 YFSETQ.

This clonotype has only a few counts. This chain's CDR3 is CASSLRRGNTQYF. The CDR3 DNA sequence: TGTGCCAGCAGTTTACGCCGGGGGAATACGCAGTATTTT. The V call is TRBV12-3 or TRBV12-4, the J call TRBJ2-3; D is perhaps TRBD2 (6 bases). This CDR3 region has 13 residues. Deletions cut 2 bases from V and 7 bases from J, with 10 bases between.

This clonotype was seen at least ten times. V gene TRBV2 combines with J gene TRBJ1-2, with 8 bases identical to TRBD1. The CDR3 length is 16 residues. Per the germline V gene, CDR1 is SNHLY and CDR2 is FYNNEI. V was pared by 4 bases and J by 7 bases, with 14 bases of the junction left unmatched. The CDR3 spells CASSVPPGQDPFGYTF. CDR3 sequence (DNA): TGTGCCAGCAGTGTCCCACCGGGACAGGATCCTTTTGGCTACACCTTC.

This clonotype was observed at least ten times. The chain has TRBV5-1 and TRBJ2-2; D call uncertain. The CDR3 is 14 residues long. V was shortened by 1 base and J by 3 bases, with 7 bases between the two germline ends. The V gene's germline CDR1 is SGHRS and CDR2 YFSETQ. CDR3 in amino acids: CASSLLADTGELFF. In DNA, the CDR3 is TGCGCCAGCAGCTTGTTGGCGGACACCGGGGAGCTGTTTTTT.